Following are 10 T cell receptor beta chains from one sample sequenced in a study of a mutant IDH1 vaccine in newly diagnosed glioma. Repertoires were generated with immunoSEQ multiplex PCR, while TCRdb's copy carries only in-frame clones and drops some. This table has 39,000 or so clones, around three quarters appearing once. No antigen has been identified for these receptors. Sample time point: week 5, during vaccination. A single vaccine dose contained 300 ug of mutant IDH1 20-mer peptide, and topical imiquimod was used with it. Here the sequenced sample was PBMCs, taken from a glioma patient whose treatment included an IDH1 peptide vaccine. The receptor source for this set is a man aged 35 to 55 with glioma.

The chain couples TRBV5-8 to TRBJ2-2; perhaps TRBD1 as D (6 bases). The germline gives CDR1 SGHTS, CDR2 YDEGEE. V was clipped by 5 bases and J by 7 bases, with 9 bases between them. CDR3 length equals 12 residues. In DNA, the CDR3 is TGTGCCAGCAGACAGGGAGTCGGGGAGCTGTTTTTT. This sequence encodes CASRQGVGELFF.

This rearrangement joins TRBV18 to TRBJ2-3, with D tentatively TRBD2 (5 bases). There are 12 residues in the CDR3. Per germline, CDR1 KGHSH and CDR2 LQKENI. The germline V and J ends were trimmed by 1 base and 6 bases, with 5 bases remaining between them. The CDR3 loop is CASSPRGDTQYF. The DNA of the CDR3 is TGTGCCAGCTCACCACGCGGGGATACGCAGTATTTT.

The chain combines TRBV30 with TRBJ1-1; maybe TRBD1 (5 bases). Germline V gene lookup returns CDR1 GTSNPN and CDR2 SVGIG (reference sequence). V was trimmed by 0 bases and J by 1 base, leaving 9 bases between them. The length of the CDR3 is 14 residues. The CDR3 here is CAWSVGGPNTEAFF. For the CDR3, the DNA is TGTGCCTGGAGTGTTGGGGGTCCGAACACTGAAGCTTTCTTT. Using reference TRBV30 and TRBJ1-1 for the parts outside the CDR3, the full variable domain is SQTIHQWPATLVQPVGSPLSLECTVEGTSNPNLYWYRQAAGRGLQLLFYSVGIGQISSEVPQNLSASRPQDRQFILSSKKLLLSDSGFYLCAWSVGGPNTEAFFGQGTRLTVV.

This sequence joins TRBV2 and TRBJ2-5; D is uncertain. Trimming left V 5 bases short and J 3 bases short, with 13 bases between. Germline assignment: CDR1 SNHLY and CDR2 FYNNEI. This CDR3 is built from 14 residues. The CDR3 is CASSFWSAKETQYF. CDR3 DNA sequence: TGTGCCAGCAGTTTTTGGTCAGCGAAAGAGACCCAGTACTTC.

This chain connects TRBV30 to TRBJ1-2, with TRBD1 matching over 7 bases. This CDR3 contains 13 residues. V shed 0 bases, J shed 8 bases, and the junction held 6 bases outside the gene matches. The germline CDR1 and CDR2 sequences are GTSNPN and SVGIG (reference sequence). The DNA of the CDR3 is TGTGCCTGGAGTGTACAGACAGGGAAGGGCTACACCTTC. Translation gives CAWSVQTGKGYTF.

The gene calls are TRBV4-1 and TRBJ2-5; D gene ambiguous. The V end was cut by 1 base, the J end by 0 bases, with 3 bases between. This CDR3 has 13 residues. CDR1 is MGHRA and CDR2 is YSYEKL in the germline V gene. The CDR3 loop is CASSQAYQETQYF. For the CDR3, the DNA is TGCGCCAGCAGCCAAGCCTACCAAGAGACCCAGTACTTC.

CDR3 region: CASSIDRASTDTQYF. The CDR3 DNA sequence: TGTGCCAGTAGTATAGACCGTGCTAGCACAGATACGCAGTATTTT. V and J are TRBV19 and TRBJ2-3; no clear D gene. Germline CDR1 LNHDA, CDR2 SQIVND (reference sequence). V lost 0 bases and J 0 bases, leaving 7 bases between the germline ends. CDR3 length: 15 residues.

The CDR3 sequence is CASMGLANTEAFF. Written as DNA, the CDR3 is TGCGCCAGCATGGGGTTAGCCAACACTGAAGCTTTCTTT. The J gene is TRBJ1-1, the V gene TRBV10-2; no firm D call. Deletions cut 7 bases from V and 2 bases from J, with 11 bases between. The V gene's germline CDR1 is WSHSY and CDR2 SAAADI. This CDR3 is 13 amino acids long.

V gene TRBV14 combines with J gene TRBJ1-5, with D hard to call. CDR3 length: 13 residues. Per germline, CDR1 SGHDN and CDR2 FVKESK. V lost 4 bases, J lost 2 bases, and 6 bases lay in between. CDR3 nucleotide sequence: TGTGCCAGCAGCCTTTCTCGCAATCAGCCCCAGCATTTT. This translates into CASSLSRNQPQHF. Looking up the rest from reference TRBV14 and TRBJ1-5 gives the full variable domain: EAGVTQFPSHSVIEKGQTVTLRCDPISGHDNLYWYRRVMGKEIKFLLHFVKESKQDESGMPNNRFLAERTGGTYSTLKVQPAELEDSGVYFCASSLSRNQPQHFGDGTRLSIL.

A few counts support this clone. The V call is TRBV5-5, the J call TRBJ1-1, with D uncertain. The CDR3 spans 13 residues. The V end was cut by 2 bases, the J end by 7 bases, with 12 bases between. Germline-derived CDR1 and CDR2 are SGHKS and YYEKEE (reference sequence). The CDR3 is CASSLWDGGEAFF. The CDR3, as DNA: TGTGCCAGCAGCTTATGGGATGGAGGTGAAGCTTTCTTT. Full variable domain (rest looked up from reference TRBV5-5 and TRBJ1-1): DAGVTQSPTHLIKTRGQQVTLRCSPISGHKSVSWYQQVLGQGPQFIFQYYEKEERGRGNFPDRFSARQFPNYSSELNVNALLLGDSALYLCASSLWDGGEAFFGQGTRLTVV.